This T cell receptor beta chain was identified during a study of cytotoxic CD8 clonotypes in ibrutinib-treated CLL. V was clipped by 3 bases and J by 4 bases, with 12 bases between them. Germline values: CDR1 SGHAT, CDR2 FQDESV (reference sequence). This CDR3 has 14 amino acids. This clone was detected once. The table came from immunoSEQ multiplex PCR; TCRdb's copy has only in-frame clones and leaves some out. Of about 17,000 clones in the sample, approximately 82% are singletons; the top ten hold approximately 17%. Source: PBMCs, taken before ibrutinib treatment. This TCR was recovered from a human donor with chronic lymphocytic leukemia. This rearrangement joins TRBV11-1 to TRBJ1-1, with unresolved D. CDR3 sequence (DNA): TGTGCCAGCAGCTTTGAGATGGCGGGCACTGAAGCTTTCTTT. It yields the protein CASSFEMAGTEAFF. Combining the CDR3 with reference TRBV11-1 and TRBJ1-1 gives the whole variable domain EAEVAQSPRYKITEKSQAVAFWCDPISGHATLYWYRQILGQGPELLVQFQDESVVDDSQLPKDRFSAERLKGVDSTLKIQPAELGDSAMYLCASSFEMAGTEAFFGQGTRLTVV.